This record covers a single T cell receptor beta chain. Each CDR3 protein gets one entry after TCRdb re-called the RACE reads with MiXCR. Of about 89,000 distinct CDR3 sequences in the sample, about 10% are singletons; the top ten hold under 2.5%. The germline gives CDR1 WNHNN, CDR2 SYGVQD (reference sequence). V gave up 8 bases and J gave up 6 bases, with 21 bases separating them. The CDR3 contains 15 residues. This record belongs to a study of human T cells and chemical hapten exposure. Time point defined: patch test 2, 6 weeks after DPC sensitization. Treatment here: therapeutic diphenylcyclopropenone sensitization with weekly scalp DPC.

Here the sequenced sample was whole blood, taken in connection with sensitization to the hapten diphenylcyclopropenone (DPC). The J gene is TRBJ2-3, the V gene TRBV10-1; D may be TRBD2 (5 bases). This sequence was found in a man aged 35 to 55 with alopecia areata. Some clones in this sample may be carry-over from other donors' samples. This chain's CDR3 is CASGSAPSYRDTQYF. CDR3 coding DNA: TGCGCCAGCGGGAGTGCCCCCTCGTATCGTGATACGCAGTATTTT.